This T cell receptor beta chain originates from a study of cytotoxic CD8 clonotypes in ibrutinib-treated CLL (dated by TCRdb to 2020 to 2023). Context from the whole study: The cohort included roughly 15 treatment-naive and approximately eleven relapsed/refractory patients; about 18 were IGHV unmutated. Responses were partial in 25 or so patients and complete in 2; after median approximately 66 months follow-up, roughly 14 stayed in remission and roughly twelve progressed. Response samples were taken after a median of around 13 months on treatment, ranging from roughly 6 to 36 months. On average, each sample yielded approximately 250,000 productive templates and under 95,000 productive rearrangements. Of the roughly 79 people in the trial, about 25 had longitudinal samples available. Cryopreserved peripheral blood mononuclear cells were obtained prior to treatment, at the time of response, and at either disease progression or sustained remission. Every remission and progressive disease sample was obtained while ibrutinib was still being received by the patients.

The investigation overall reported the following: Baseline clonality was found to be higher than that of age-matched healthy donors and was strongly correlated with circulating CD8+ T-cell counts. Sampling times were not matched between sustained-remission and progressing patients, and lymph node repertoires were not studied. Clonality increased at ibrutinib response, stayed stable in sustained remission, and fell back toward baseline at progression. Public clonotypes were rare and either contracted or stayed stable during treatment, and the rise in clonality at ibrutinib response reflected the expansion of private clonotypes.

The goal of deep resolution MiSeq sequencing was a depth between 1 in 1 million and 1 in 200,000 T cells, and coverage averaged 10x per clonotype. The immunoSEQ hsTCRB Kit was used to generate the TCR beta libraries. The published analysis was carried out like this. The data were analyzed with ImmunoSEQ Analyzer and ImmunoSEQ Data Assistant, and V, D and J gene assignments followed IMGT definitions. Clonality, with values ranging from 0 to 1, was calculated as one minus the normalized Shannon entropy of productive rearrangement frequencies. Only overrepresented clonotypes making up at least 0.05% of the repertoire of each patient were included in the public clonotype analysis. Around 14 repertoires from age-matched healthy donors, obtained from immuneACCESS, served as clonality controls. Sourced from immuneACCESS, this table was stored by TCRdb with only in-frame sequences that have V and J called. A share of the clones is absent; for the studies checked, an unresolved V gene accounts for under half, and the remainder has no known explanation. From that table come the V and J calls and clone size; the DNA was used to work out D and trimming. The table for this sample lists more than 140,000 clones; approximately 77% of them were counted only once. The leading ten clones occupy about 29% of the sample.

This clone was observed a single time. Its antigen is still unknown. Base qualities are missing; no much larger clone stands one base away. The CDR3 goes from the cysteine to the phenylalanine over 14 residues. Just CDR3 DNA is preserved here, 42 bases in frame from base 1. V ends up 7 bases short and J 3 bases short, with an unmatched junction base count of 9. As encoded in the germline V gene, CDR1 is SNHLY while CDR2 is FYNNEI. This sample's time point label indicates: 12 months on ibrutinib. For TCR beta library preparation, approximately 2 micrograms of genomic DNA was extracted from cryopreserved PBMCs. Longitudinal blood samples from CLL patients on ibrutinib monotherapy underwent high-throughput TCR beta sequencing. The patients took part in an open-label, single-center phase 2 trial of ibrutinib monotherapy.

Sample: PBMCs, taken after 12 months of ibrutinib treatment. This receptor was obtained from a human donor with chronic lymphocytic leukemia. The rearrangement combines TRBV2 with TRBJ2-7; 7 central bases correspond to TRBD1. CDR3 loop: CASTGWDRYYEQYF. The bases are TGTGCCAGCACGGGATGGGACAGATACTACGAGCAGTACTTC. This CDR3, with the reference TRBV2 and TRBJ2-7 proteins standing in past its ends, gives the full variable domain EPEVTQTPSHQVTQMGQEVILRCVPISNHLYFYWYRQILGQKVEFLVSFYNNEISEKSEIFDDQFSVERPDGSNFTLKIRSTKLEDSAMYFCASTGWDRYYEQYFGPGTRLTVT.